These T cell receptor beta chains were read from a single sample in a study of technical replicates of blood from a few donors. Sequencing was performed with immunoSEQ multiplex PCR; in TCRdb, only in-frame clones are kept and a portion is missing. The table records approximately 51,000 clones, roughly 93% of them present only once. Sequenced: PBMCs. The source is a human donor in good health. Some clones in this sample may be carry-over from other donors' samples. The CDR3 runs from the conserved cysteine through the conserved F or W.

CDR3 length: 15; V gene: TRBV6-6; CDR3 protein: CASAIQGRGDTEAFF
CDR3 length: 13; V gene: TRBV30; CDR3 protein: CAGLTGDNSEAFF
CDR3 length: 16; V gene: TRBV5-1; CDR3 protein: CASSVSRGSAGGELFF
CDR3 length: 15; V gene: TRBV15; CDR3 protein: CATSRAAEGLYEQYF
CDR3 length: 19; V gene: TRBV11-3; CDR3 protein: CASSPGTSGRAPNTGELFF
CDR3 length: 15; V gene: TRBV6-5; CDR3 protein: CASSPLGTVNTEAFF
CDR3 length: 14; V gene: TRBV4-3; CDR3 protein: CASSHDRGTDGYTF
CDR3 length: 10; V gene: TRBV6-6; CDR3 protein: CLTGEETQYF
CDR3 length: 13; V gene: TRBV4-3; CDR3 protein: CASSQDRGDTQYF
CDR3 length: 17; V gene: TRBV5-4; CDR3 protein: CASSPGGASGNLDTQYF
CDR3 length: 11; V gene: TRBV7-9; CDR3 protein: CASSLNGEQYF
CDR3 length: 16; V gene: TRBV9; CDR3 protein: CASSPRTGSSGNTIYF
CDR3 length: 15; V gene: TRBV7-2; CDR3 protein: CASSSPPLGGTEAFF
CDR3 length: 15; V gene: TRBV18; CDR3 protein: CASSPTETAGNTIYF
CDR3 length: 17; V gene: TRBV5-1; CDR3 protein: CASSLQDRSSYNSPLHF
CDR3 length: 14; V gene: TRBV2; CDR3 protein: CASSGGRNTGELFF
CDR3 length: 15; V gene: TRBV15; CDR3 protein: CATSSGAGRQDTQYF
CDR3 length: 15; V gene: TRBV7-2; CDR3 protein: CASSFALSGANVLTF
CDR3 length: 14; V gene: TRBV7-3; CDR3 protein: CASSFRTGGGEQFF
CDR3 length: 15; V gene: TRBV5-6; CDR3 protein: CASSFRGTGAETQYF
CDR3 length: 15; V gene: TRBV4-3; CDR3 protein: CASSQSNQWANGYTF
CDR3 length: 16; V gene: TRBV5-4; CDR3 protein: CASSGGTSSTPETQYF
CDR3 length: 15; V gene: TRBV19; CDR3 protein: CASSIVGGSHSPLHF
CDR3 length: 14; V gene: TRBV7-9; CDR3 protein: CASSLDGGPDTQYF
CDR3 length: 17; V gene: TRBV5-1; CDR3 protein: CASSFQGAGVRNTEAFF
CDR3 length: 16; V gene: TRBV10-3; CDR3 protein: CAISGGRRFSGNTIYF
CDR3 length: 18; V gene: TRBV11-2; CDR3 protein: CASSRAGTSGRRADTQYF
CDR3 length: 14; V gene: TRBV6-1; CDR3 protein: CASSMAGGANEQFF
CDR3 length: 14; V gene: TRBV6-1; CDR3 protein: CASSESGGNQPQHF
CDR3 length: 13; V gene: TRBV6-6; CDR3 protein: CASRAGQVYGYTF
CDR3 length: 13; V gene: TRBV2; CDR3 protein: CASRTGVFGRYTF
CDR3 length: 14; V gene: TRBV30; CDR3 protein: CAWGRGGDKNIQYF
CDR3 length: 15; V gene: TRBV7-2; CDR3 protein: CASSSYQGSGYEQYF
CDR3 length: 15; V gene: TRBV4-2; CDR3 protein: CASSLTGEEDTEAFF
CDR3 length: 14; V gene: TRBV6-5; CDR3 protein: CASSYGTSAYEQYF
CDR3 length: 16; V gene: TRBV4-2; CDR3 protein: CASSQDRAGDLNEQFF
CDR3 length: 14; V gene: TRBV9; CDR3 protein: CASSVGQLNSPLHF
CDR3 length: 16; V gene: TRBV10-3; CDR3 protein: CAISRDRGHSNQPQHF
CDR3 length: 13; V gene: TRBV9; CDR3 protein: CASTQISNYGYTF
CDR3 length: 15; V gene: TRBV7-6; CDR3 protein: CASSGGLAGYNEQFF
CDR3 length: 10; V gene: TRBV20-1; CDR3 protein: CSPQGQGAFF
CDR3 length: 17; V gene: TRBV5-1; CDR3 protein: CASSFVFRTGGSAEAFF
CDR3 length: 15; V gene: TRBV6-5; CDR3 protein: CASSYSSGGNYGYTF
CDR3 length: 15; V gene: TRBV7-8; CDR3 protein: CASSLERLLTGELFF
CDR3 length: 16; V gene: TRBV15; CDR3 protein: CATSRLAGGSYNEQFF
CDR3 length: 12; V gene: TRBV2; CDR3 protein: CASSRQGYGYTF
CDR3 length: 11; V gene: TRBV20-1; CDR3 protein: CSGVDSYGYTF
CDR3 length: 16; V gene: TRBV4-3; CDR3 protein: CASSQDPSGGVWEQFF
CDR3 length: 15; V gene: TRBV5-6; CDR3 protein: CASSTTSGLQETQYF
CDR3 length: 16; V gene: TRBV5-1; CDR3 protein: CASSGGGSGNTGELFF
CDR3 length: 16; V gene: TRBV6-6; CDR3 protein: CASNPSTGGVTGELFF
CDR3 length: 14; V gene: TRBV5-4; CDR3 protein: CASSLALSGYEQYF
CDR3 length: 15; V gene: TRBV9; CDR3 protein: CASTTGLAGTDTQYF
CDR3 length: 14; V gene: TRBV4-3; CDR3 protein: CASSQESAGGEQYF
CDR3 length: 14; V gene: TRBV30; CDR3 protein: CAWSDRRLRREQYF
CDR3 length: 17; V gene: TRBV12-5; CDR3 protein: CASGLVRWTGGEETQYF